The clone carrying this T cell receptor (beta chain) occurred a few times. TCRdb's copy holds only in-frame clones and misses some; the assay was immunoSEQ multiplex PCR. The sample consists of about 350,000 clones, approximately 84% of them appearing once. CDR3 length: 18 amino acids. Trimming took 5 bases from V and 1 from J, leaving 18 bases between them. CDR1 SEHNR and CDR2 FQNEAQ come from the germline V gene (reference sequence). The sample's treatment: 15 to 20 received Ad26.COV2.S at low or high dose, single or two shots; about five received placebo; per-sample allocation not given. Collection of the samples took place on day 63 after the first injection of vaccine or placebo. This sample is drawn from a study of Ad26.COV2.S vaccination and SARS-CoV-2 variants. In the study overall: COV1001, an Ad26.COV2.S trial, supplied this vaccine-arm donor.

The chain has TRBV7-9 and TRBJ2-6; maybe TRBD1 (6 bases). Here the sequenced sample was peripheral blood, taken in a trial of Ad26.COV2.S vaccine versus placebo. This TCR came from a person between 18 and 60 years old who received the Ad26.COV2.S COVID-19 vaccine or a placebo. CDR3 sequence (DNA): TGTGCCAGCAGCCTCGGCACCAGGGGTGAATCTGGGGCCAACGTCCTGACTTTC. Its translation is CASSLGTRGESGANVLTF.